The sequence of this T cell receptor beta chain was determined in a study of blood T cell repertoires in COVID-19. The CDR3 consists of 16 residues. Germline lookup yields CDR1 SNHLY and CDR2 FYNNEI. Trimming took off 2 bases at V and 1 base at J, with 11 bases between the two ends. Measured with immunoSEQ multiplex PCR; TCRdb has only the in-frame clones, and not every one. Altogether more than 60,000 clones are present, roughly 90% being singletons, with the ten largest covering 6.3%. This chain connects TRBV2 to TRBJ2-2; D perhaps matches TRBD2 (5 bases). This clonotype was sampled from a man older than 75 with COVID-19, enrolled during active disease. Specimen: peripheral blood. The CDR3 protein is CASSERRALNTGELFF. The CDR3 DNA reads TGTGCCAGCAGTGAAAGGCGGGCGCTGAACACCGGGGAGCTGTTTTTT.